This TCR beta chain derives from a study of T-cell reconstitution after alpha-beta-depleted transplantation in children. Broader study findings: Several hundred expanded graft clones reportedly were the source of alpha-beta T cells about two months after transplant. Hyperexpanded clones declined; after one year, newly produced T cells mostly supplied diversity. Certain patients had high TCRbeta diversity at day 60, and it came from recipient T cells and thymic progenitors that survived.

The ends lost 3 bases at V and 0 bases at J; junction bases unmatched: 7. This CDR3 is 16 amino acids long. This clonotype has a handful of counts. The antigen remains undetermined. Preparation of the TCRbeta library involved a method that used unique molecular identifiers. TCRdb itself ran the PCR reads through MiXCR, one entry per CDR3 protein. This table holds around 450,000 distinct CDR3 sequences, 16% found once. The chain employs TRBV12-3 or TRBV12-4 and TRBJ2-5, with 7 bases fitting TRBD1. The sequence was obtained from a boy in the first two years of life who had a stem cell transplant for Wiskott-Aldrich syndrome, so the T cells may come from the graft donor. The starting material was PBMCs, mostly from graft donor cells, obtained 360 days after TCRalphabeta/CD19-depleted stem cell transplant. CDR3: CASSFPTGKYQETQYF. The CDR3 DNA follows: TGTGCCAGCAGTTTTCCGACAGGGAAGTACCAAGAGACCCAGTACTTC.